This T cell receptor beta chain is from a study of blood T cell repertoires in COVID-19. Data came from immunoSEQ multiplex PCR; TCRdb stores just in-frame clones and leaves some out. The sample contains under 300,000 clones, approximately 80% of which appear only once. The TCR originated in a woman aged 80 or over with active or convalescent COVID-19. The specimen sequenced was peripheral blood.

CDR3 nucleotide sequence: TGTGCCAGTCAGATGGGACAGGGAAACACCATATATTTT. Protein sequence: CASQMGQGNTIYF. The V gene is TRBV2, the J gene TRBJ1-3; 7 nucleotides agree with TRBD1. This CDR3 spans 13 amino acids. CDR1 SNHLY and CDR2 FYNNEI come from the germline V gene. V shed 9 bases and J 4 bases; nucleotides not matched to a gene: 6.